This T cell receptor beta chain was identified in a study of T cells in Graves' hyperthyroidism and ophthalmopathy. V dropped 6 bases and J dropped 4 bases, with 13 bases sitting between them. The germline V gene encodes CDR1 MDHEN and CDR2 SYDVKM. The CDR3 runs to 14 residues. Study-wide findings and caveats: Expanded thyroid clonotypes (above 0.001) were mostly also found in blood.

At least ten counts were recorded for this clonotype. What it recognizes is unknown. Regions amplified from RNA transcripts were the TCR beta CDR3 regions. Using the HTBI primer set, a first-round RT-PCR was run on the TCR CDR3. Each CDR3 protein is one row after TCRdb ran MiXCR on the multiplex PCR reads. Among about 700,000 distinct CDR3 sequences listed, 13% to 15% were seen once. The source of this sequence is a woman under 30 with Graves' hyperthyroidism. The rearrangement links TRBV28 to TRBJ1-5; D perhaps matches TRBD1 (5 bases). The sequenced material came from blood. The DNA of the CDR3 is TGTGCCAGCAGCCGACATGGGGGGAATCAGCCCCAGCATTTT. It translates to CASSRHGGNQPQHF.